This T cell receptor beta chain comes out of a study of CD4+ T cells in melanoma. Study-wide results and caveats: In melanoma, neoantigen-specific CD4+ T cells reportedly differed in differentiation state. A reported correlation linked neoantigen-specific CD4+ T cells to CD8+, macrophage and B cell function.

TCRdb's copy holds only in-frame clones and misses some; the assay was immunoSEQ multiplex PCR. This table holds over 100,000 clones, around 93% found once. V lost 6 bases and J lost 5, with 24 bases in between. There are 17 residues in the CDR3. Germline-derived CDR1 and CDR2 are MNHEY and SMNVEV (reference sequence). Notes on this clone: Its cognate antigen is unknown.

This clonotype was sampled from a human donor with melanoma. Sequences were obtained from peripheral blood. This sequence joins TRBV27 and TRBJ2-3, with D possibly being TRBD1 or TRBD2 (6 bases each). The CDR3 region is CASSPLQGREGQDTQYF. For the CDR3, the DNA is TGTGCCAGCAGCCCCCTCCAGGGGCGGGAAGGTCAAGATACGCAGTATTTT.